This paragraph covers one T cell receptor beta chain sequence. This specimen belongs to a study of control samples from healthy donors and cancer patients. Germline assignment: CDR1 SGDLS and CDR2 YYNGEE. The CDR3 is made up of 13 amino acids. V dropped 4 bases and J dropped 2 bases, with 9 bases sitting between them. Clones were sequenced by immunoSEQ multiplex PCR, and TCRdb holds only the in-frame ones, with some missing. This table holds roughly 190,000 clones, about nine tenths found once. The clonotype was recovered from a woman in her thirties in good health. The V and J genes are TRBV9 and TRBJ1-2, with a possible D match to TRBD1 (5 bases). The sample comprised blood. CDR3: CASSPQENYGYTF. CDR3 in DNA: TGTGCCAGCAGCCCACAGGAGAACTATGGCTACACCTTC.